What follows is one T cell receptor (beta chain) and its context. This sample was taken from a study of technical replicates of blood from a handful of donors. This table comes from immunoSEQ multiplex PCR, and its TCRdb copy is limited to in-frame clones, with some not included. The profile covers about 66,000 clones, with 95% to 97% appearing a single time and around 0.3% taken by the ten largest. V lost 1 base, J lost 5 bases, and 0 bases stayed unmatched. The CDR3 has 13 residues. Germline CDR1 and CDR2: LNHDA and SQIVND (reference sequence). The V gene is TRBV19, the J gene TRBJ2-3; 7 nucleotides line up with TRBD2. Sequencing was performed on T cells isolated from PBMCs. The source is a human donor in good health. CDR3 sequence reads: CASSIGGGDTQYF. The CDR3 nucleotides are TGTGCCAGTAGTATAGGGGGGGGAGATACGCAGTATTTT.